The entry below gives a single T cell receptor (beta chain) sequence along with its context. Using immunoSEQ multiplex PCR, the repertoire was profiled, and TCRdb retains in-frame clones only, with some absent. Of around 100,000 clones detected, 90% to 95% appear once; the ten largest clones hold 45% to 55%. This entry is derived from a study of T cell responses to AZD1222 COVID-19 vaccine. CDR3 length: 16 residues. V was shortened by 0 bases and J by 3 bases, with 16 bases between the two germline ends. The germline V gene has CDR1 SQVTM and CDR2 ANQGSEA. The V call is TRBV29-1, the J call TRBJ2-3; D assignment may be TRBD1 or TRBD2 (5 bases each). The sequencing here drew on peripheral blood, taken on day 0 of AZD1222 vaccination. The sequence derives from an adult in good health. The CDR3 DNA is TGCAGCGTTGAAGATGATTGGGGACCTAAGACAGATACGCAGTATTTT. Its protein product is CSVEDDWGPKTDTQYF.